These T cell receptor beta chains were read from a single sample in a study of cytomegalovirus exposure and HLA in healthy donors. The repertoire was sequenced with immunoSEQ multiplex PCR; TCRdb's copy has only in-frame clones and lacks some. The sample has roughly 140,000 clones, around 78% seen once. The sequencing sample was made of PBMCs. These receptors were taken from a middle-aged woman in good health and CMV-seropositive. CDR3s leave out the opening cysteine and the closing phenylalanine or tryptophan. A D gene is named only where the DNA matches it firmly.

V gene: TRBV28; D gene: NA; CDR3 protein: ASSLTNSGANVLT
V gene: TRBV13; D gene: TRBD2; CDR3 protein: ASSLRLAGSTDTQY
V gene: TRBV5-1; D gene: NA; CDR3 protein: ASSLQSSSYNEQF
V gene: TRBV27; D gene: TRBD1; CDR3 protein: ASSLIGGWTGLTYNEQF
V gene: TRBV11-3; D gene: TRBD1; CDR3 protein: ASSLEGQGITDTQY
V gene: TRBV27; D gene: NA; CDR3 protein: ASRQHPILLGGARAYEQY
V gene: TRBV7-8; D gene: NA; CDR3 protein: ASSPQTGANVLT
V gene: TRBV5-1; D gene: TRBD1; CDR3 protein: ASSLAGTGYEQY
V gene: TRBV2; D gene: NA; CDR3 protein: ASSEALATGELF
V gene: TRBV2; D gene: TRBD2; CDR3 protein: ASSEGLAGEMDTQY
V gene: TRBV9; D gene: NA; CDR3 protein: ASISHQGTIPYEQY
V gene: TRBV5-1; D gene: TRBD1; CDR3 protein: ASSRGQGGDTQY
V gene: TRBV2; D gene: NA; CDR3 protein: ASSVPLSYEQY
V gene: TRBV6-5; D gene: NA; CDR3 protein: ASSLSGNTGELF
V gene: TRBV11-2; D gene: TRBD1; CDR3 protein: ASSLVTGSYEQY
V gene: TRBV5-1; D gene: TRBD1; CDR3 protein: ASSTQGQGRGNTIY
V gene: TRBV7-2; D gene: TRBD2; CDR3 protein: ASSPLYRTSGSSYEQY
V gene: TRBV28; D gene: NA; CDR3 protein: ASSDPSTRPQETQY
V gene: TRBV4-1; D gene: NA; CDR3 protein: ASSQGGMAVSKETQY
V gene: TRBV11-1; D gene: NA; CDR3 protein: ASSGRRRDEQY
V gene: TRBV21-1; D gene: NA; CDR3 protein: ASSKLPGQGFENTIY
V gene: TRBV27; D gene: TRBD2; CDR3 protein: ASSPRTSGRAVAYEQY
V gene: TRBV5-6; D gene: TRBD2; CDR3 protein: ASSSSGGTDTQY
V gene: TRBV5-1; D gene: TRBD2; CDR3 protein: ASSLVAGGPGAKFSYEQY
V gene: TRBV27; D gene: TRBD1; CDR3 protein: ASGRDRVYEQY
V gene: TRBV19; D gene: TRBD1; CDR3 protein: ASSRRGGQGTGELF
V gene: TRBV4-1; D gene: TRBD2; CDR3 protein: ASSQDGAGELEQY
V gene: TRBV6-6; D gene: NA; CDR3 protein: ASSYPGENTGELF
V gene: TRBV4-1; D gene: NA; CDR3 protein: ASSRLDSGYGYT
V gene: TRBV2; D gene: TRBD1; CDR3 protein: ASSVGQGFGGYT
V gene: TRBV5-1; D gene: TRBD2; CDR3 protein: ASSRLAGESGELF
V gene: TRBV29-1; D gene: TRBD2; CDR3 protein: SVEGRGAGALEQY
V gene: TRBV18; D gene: NA; CDR3 protein: ASSPEGGLTEAF
V gene: TRBV27; D gene: NA; CDR3 protein: ASSLLGGYEQY
V gene: TRBV11-2; D gene: TRBD2; CDR3 protein: ASSSDPASGGTQY
V gene: TRBV5-1; D gene: TRBD1; CDR3 protein: ASSLAPGGSGANVLT
V gene: TRBV5-1; D gene: TRBD1; CDR3 protein: ASSLDGQGAYNEQF
V gene: TRBV5-4; D gene: TRBD2; CDR3 protein: ASSGRAGFDEQF
V gene: TRBV6-6; D gene: NA; CDR3 protein: ATSPGLEQF
V gene: TRBV6-1; D gene: TRBD1; CDR3 protein: ASSERGGVETQY
V gene: TRBV6-1; D gene: NA; CDR3 protein: ASSEMGLFSGEQY
V gene: TRBV20-1; D gene: NA; CDR3 protein: SAADTGEAF
V gene: TRBV5-1; D gene: TRBD2; CDR3 protein: ASSWGSRLAGASGANVLT
V gene: TRBV5-1; D gene: TRBD2; CDR3 protein: ASSLASGTRTDTQY
V gene: TRBV5-1; D gene: TRBD2; CDR3 protein: ASSLLAGGSSYEQY
V gene: TRBV5-1; D gene: NA; CDR3 protein: ASSRGNSPLH
V gene: TRBV11-1; D gene: NA; CDR3 protein: ASSLRGTRQETQY
V gene: TRBV5-4; D gene: NA; CDR3 protein: ASSPAEGFITDTQY
V gene: TRBV15; D gene: NA; CDR3 protein: ATSRGGWEQY
V gene: TRBV5-1; D gene: TRBD2; CDR3 protein: ASSLVAGPLAGGDEQY
V gene: TRBV7-9; D gene: NA; CDR3 protein: ASSPRPRELF
V gene: TRBV23-1; D gene: TRBD1; CDR3 protein: ASSPGEGQFHYEQY
V gene: TRBV27; D gene: TRBD2; CDR3 protein: ASSFNGLRGGEGWEQF
V gene: TRBV5-1; D gene: TRBD2; CDR3 protein: ASSPGLAGTYNEQF